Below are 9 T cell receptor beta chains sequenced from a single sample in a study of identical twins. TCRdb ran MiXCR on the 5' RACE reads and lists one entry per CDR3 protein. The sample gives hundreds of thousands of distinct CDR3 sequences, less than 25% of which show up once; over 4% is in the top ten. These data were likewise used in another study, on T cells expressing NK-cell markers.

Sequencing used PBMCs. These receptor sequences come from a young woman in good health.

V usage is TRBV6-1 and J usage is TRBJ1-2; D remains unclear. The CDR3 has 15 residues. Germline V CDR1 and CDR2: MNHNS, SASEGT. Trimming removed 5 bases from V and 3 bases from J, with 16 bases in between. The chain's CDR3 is CASSLGITQYYGYTF. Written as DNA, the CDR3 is TGTGCCAGCAGTCTAGGGATTACGCAGTACTATGGCTACACCTTC.

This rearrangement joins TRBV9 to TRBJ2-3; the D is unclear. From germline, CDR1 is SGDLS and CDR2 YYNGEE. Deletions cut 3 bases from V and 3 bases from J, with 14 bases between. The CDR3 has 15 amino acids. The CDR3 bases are TGTGCCAGCAGCGCTTTGATGGCGACGACAGATACGCAGTATTTT. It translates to CASSALMATTDTQYF.

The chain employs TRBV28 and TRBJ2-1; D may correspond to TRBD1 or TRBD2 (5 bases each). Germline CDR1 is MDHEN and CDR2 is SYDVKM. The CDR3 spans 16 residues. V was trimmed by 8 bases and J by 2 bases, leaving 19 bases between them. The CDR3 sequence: CASEGFRAEAYNEQFF. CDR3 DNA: TGTGCCAGCGAGGGGTTTCGGGCCGAAGCCTACAATGAGCAGTTCTTC. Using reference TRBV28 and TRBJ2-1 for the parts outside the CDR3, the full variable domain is DVKVTQSSRYLVKRTGEKVFLECVQDMDHENMFWYRQDPGLGLRLIYFSYDVKMKEKGDIPEGYSVSREKKERFSLILESASTNQTSMYLCASEGFRAEAYNEQFFGPGTRLTVL.

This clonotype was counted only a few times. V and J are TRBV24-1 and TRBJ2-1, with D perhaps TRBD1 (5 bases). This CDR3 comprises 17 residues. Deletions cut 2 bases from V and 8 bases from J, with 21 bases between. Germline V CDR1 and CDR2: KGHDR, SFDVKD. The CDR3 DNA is TGTGCCACCAGTGATTCCCCAGGGTTTATGAGTTGGTATGAGCAGTTCTTC. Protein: CATSDSPGFMSWYEQFF.

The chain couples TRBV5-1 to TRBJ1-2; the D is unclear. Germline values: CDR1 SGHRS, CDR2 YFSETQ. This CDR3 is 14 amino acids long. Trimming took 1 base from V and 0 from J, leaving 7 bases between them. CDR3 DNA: TGCGCCAGCAGCTTGCAGGAGTCTAACTATGGCTACACCTTC. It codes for CASSLQESNYGYTF.

Written as DNA, the CDR3 is TGTGCCAGCACCTCTTGGGCTAGCGGGGGGACCGGGGAGCTGTTTTTT. Its translation is CASTSWASGGTGELFF. The chain combines TRBV12-3 or TRBV12-4 with TRBJ2-2; 11 nucleotides align to TRBD2. V was pared by 7 bases and J by 5 bases, with 9 bases of the junction left unmatched. The CDR3 runs 16 residues.

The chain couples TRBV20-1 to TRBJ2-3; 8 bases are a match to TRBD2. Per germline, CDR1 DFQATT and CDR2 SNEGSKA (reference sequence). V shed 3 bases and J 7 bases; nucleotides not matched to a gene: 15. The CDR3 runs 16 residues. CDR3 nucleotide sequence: TGCAGTGCTAGGCCTTGGGGGGCGGGAGGAGGGCATACGCAGTATTTT. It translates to CSARPWGAGGGHTQYF.

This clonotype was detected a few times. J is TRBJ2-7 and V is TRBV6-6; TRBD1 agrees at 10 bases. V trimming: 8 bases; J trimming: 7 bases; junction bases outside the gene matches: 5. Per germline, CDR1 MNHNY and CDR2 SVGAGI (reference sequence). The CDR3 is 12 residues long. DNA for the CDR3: TGTGCCAGCGCGGACAGGGGGGTTGAGCAGTACTTC. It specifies CASADRGVEQYF.

CDR3 DNA sequence: TGTGCCAGCACCCAAGGGACTAGCGCCTACGAGCAGTACTTC. This encodes CASTQGTSAYEQYF. V usage is TRBV6-2 or TRBV6-3 and J usage is TRBJ2-7; 10 positions agree with TRBD2. Trimming took 7 bases from V and 2 from J; bases not matched to a gene: 5. CDR3 size: 14 residues. The germline gives CDR1 MNHEY, CDR2 SVGEGT.